Given below is one T cell receptor (beta chain) in context. The antigen remains unidentified. Expressed TCRB transcripts were sequenced because the isolated RNA had all been reverse transcribed beforehand. Repertoires were generated with immunoSEQ multiplex PCR, while TCRdb's copy carries only in-frame clones and drops some. The sample records roughly 700,000 clones, around 15% being singletons. This entry is derived from a study of beta chain features in type 1 diabetes. Broader study findings: In all four CD4+ subsets, TCRB CDR3 length was significantly, moderately reduced in type 1 diabetes. It was among patients, rather than healthy donors, that naive, central memory and Treg TCRB repertoires appeared more similar. A potential influence of HLA type upon TCRB rearrangement remained unresolved herein.

V was cut by 5 bases and J by 7 bases, with 18 bases left in between. In germline, CDR1 is SNHLY, CDR2 FYNNEI. CDR3 length equals 15 residues. This TCR derives from a man between 18 and 29 years old with type 1 diabetes. The chain links TRBV2 to TRBJ1-5; possibly TRBD1 for D (5 bases). Sequencing was done on a sample of naive CD4+ T cells from blood. The CDR3 nucleotides are TGTGCCAGCAGTCCTGCATTCAGGGCGGGCCAGCCCCAGCATTTT. The encoded protein is CASSPAFRAGQPQHF.